Listed below are T cell receptor beta chains from one sample, sequenced in a study of blood T cell repertoires in COVID-19. The table came from immunoSEQ multiplex PCR; TCRdb's copy has only in-frame clones and leaves some out. The table records about 360,000 clones, about 87% of them present only once. Material: peripheral blood. The receptors were sampled from a human donor in a cohort sampled during active COVID-19. The CDR3 runs from the conserved cysteine through the conserved F or W. The D gene is left open where the match is weak. Some rows have no size entry. The others give once, few or many, or a class for an expanded clone.

v_gene	abundance	j_gene	d_gene	CDR3nt	CDR3aa
TRBV11-2	-	TRBJ2-7	-	TGTGCCAGCAGCTTAGGACAGGCGGAGTACGAGCAGTACTTC	CASSLGQAEYEQYF
TRBV20-1	few	TRBJ1-2	TRBD1	TGCAGTGCTAGTACAGGACAGGGAGCCTATGGCTACACCTTC	CSASTGQGAYGYTF
TRBV11-2	-	TRBJ1-1	-	TGTGCCAGCAGCTTACAGATCGGCGGCTCGGGTCAAGCTTTCTTT	CASSLQIGGSGQAFF
TRBV11-1	once	TRBJ2-1	-	TGTGCCAGCAGCTTAAGTAGCGGCCCCTATGAGCAGTTCTTC	CASSLSSGPYEQFF
TRBV2	few	TRBJ2-2	-	TGTGCCAGCAGTGGACAGGTGCACACCGGGGAGCTGTTTTTT	CASSGQVHTGELFF
TRBV27	-	TRBJ2-2	-	TGTGCCAGCAGTCCTCCCCAGGGCACCGGGGAGCTGTTTTTT	CASSPPQGTGELFF
TRBV11-3	-	TRBJ2-7	TRBD2	TGTGCCAGCAGCTTCGGCGGGAGGGCCCCCTACGAGCAGTACTTC	CASSFGGRAPYEQYF
TRBV18	few	TRBJ1-1	TRBD1	TGTGCCAGCTCACCGGGGACAGGGGGCACCACTGAAGCTTTCTTT	CASSPGTGGTTEAFF
TRBV11-2	-	TRBJ2-1	TRBD2	TGTGCCAGCAGCTTGGGGAGGGCCCTAATTAATGAGCAGTTCTTC	CASSLGRALINEQFF
TRBV27	few	TRBJ1-4	-	TGTGCCAGCAGGCATGGAGCCAGGGGAACTAATGAAAAACTGTTTTTT	CASRHGARGTNEKLFF
TRBV3-1/TRBV3-2	-	TRBJ2-1	-	TGTGCCAGCAGCCAAGGGCTTCTCAATGAGCAGTTCTTC	CASSQGLLNEQFF
TRBV19	-	TRBJ1-5	TRBD1	TGTGCCAGTAGTGAGACAGGGGACCACCAGCCCCAGCATTTT	CASSETGDHQPQHF
TRBV20-1	-	TRBJ1-4	-	TGCAGTGCTAGTCCTATCCCCGGGACAAAAAATGAAAAACTGTTTTTT	CSASPIPGTKNEKLFF
TRBV7-3	-	TRBJ2-4	-	TGTGCCAGCAGACCCGCCGGGACTTCTGGAGGTTCCAAAAACATTCAGTACTTC	CASRPAGTSGGSKNIQYF
TRBV30	-	TRBJ2-7	-	TGTGCCTGCGACAGTGGGGAATCCTACGAGCAGTACTTC	CACDSGESYEQYF
TRBV15	-	TRBJ2-5	TRBD2	TGTGCCACCAGCAGGCGACTAGCGGGGGCCGGATCGGCGGGGGAGACCCAGTACTTC	CATSRRLAGAGSAGETQYF
TRBV5-1	-	TRBJ2-2	-	TGCGCCAGCAGCTTGGTGGGCGACGGGGAGCTGTTTTTT	CASSLVGDGELFF
TRBV30	-	TRBJ2-5	-	TGTGCCTGGGCTGGGATCCAGGGGCCCGTCGGGACCCAGTACTTC	CAWAGIQGPVGTQYF
TRBV9	-	TRBJ2-1	TRBD2	TGTGCCAGCAGCGCTTCATGGACTAGCGGGGGGCTCCTCGCCTACAATGAGCAGTTCTTC	CASSASWTSGGLLAYNEQFF
TRBV9	-	TRBJ2-1	TRBD2	TGTGCCAGCAGGTCCGGCGGGGGGGACAATGAGCAGTTCTTC	CASRSGGGDNEQFF
TRBV3-1/TRBV3-2	-	TRBJ2-3	TRBD2	TGTGCCAGCAAGACTAGCGGAGGTCCAGATACGCAGTATTTT	CASKTSGGPDTQYF
TRBV5-1	-	TRBJ1-2	TRBD1	TGCGCCAGCAGCTACGGGACAGAGTTGTTGGATGGCTACACCTTC	CASSYGTELLDGYTF